This T cell receptor beta chain was sequenced in a study of blood T cell repertoires in COVID-19. The CDR3 covers 14 residues. Germline V gene data show CDR1 as SQVTM and CDR2 as ANQGSEA. Trimming removed 5 bases at V and 1 base at J, with 13 bases between. The method was immunoSEQ multiplex PCR; TCRdb's version includes in-frame clones alone and lacks a portion of them. The table lists roughly 310,000 clones, roughly 90% of them singletons. The sequencing sample was made of PBMCs or T cells enriched from blood (not recorded which). This TCR came from a man aged 60-69 years who had recovered from COVID-19. This chain uses TRBV29-1 with TRBJ2-3, with D maybe TRBD2 (5 bases). Here the CDR3 DNA reads TGCAGCGTTCGGACTTCAAAACGCACAGATACGCAGTATTTT. This gives the protein CSVRTSKRTDTQYF.